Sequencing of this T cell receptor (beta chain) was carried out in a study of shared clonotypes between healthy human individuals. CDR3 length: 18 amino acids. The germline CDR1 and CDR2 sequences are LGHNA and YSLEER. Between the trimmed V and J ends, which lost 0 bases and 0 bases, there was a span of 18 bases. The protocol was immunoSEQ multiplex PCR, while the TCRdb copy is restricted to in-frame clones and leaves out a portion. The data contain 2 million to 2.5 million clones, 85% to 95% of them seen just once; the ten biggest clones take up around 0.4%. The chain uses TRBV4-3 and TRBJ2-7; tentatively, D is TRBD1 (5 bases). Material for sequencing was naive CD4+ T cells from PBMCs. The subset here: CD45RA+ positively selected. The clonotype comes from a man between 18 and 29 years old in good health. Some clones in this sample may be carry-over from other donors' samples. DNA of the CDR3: TGCGCCAGCAGCCAAGAGGTAACTGGGGCTATGTCCTCCTACGAGCAGTACTTC. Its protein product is CASSQEVTGAMSSYEQYF.